The next 14 T cell receptor beta chains were all read from a single sample in a study of graft-versus-host responses after intestinal transplantation. This table comes from immunoSEQ multiplex PCR, and its TCRdb copy is limited to in-frame clones, with some not included. The sample yields around 90,000 clones, under 95% seen once. No cognate antigen is known for these TCRs. Here the sequenced sample was unstimulated CD8+ T cells sorted from spleen or lymph node cells, taken before transplant. The receptors shown here come from a human donor who was the organ donor for an intestinal transplant.

J is TRBJ2-7 and V is TRBV7-3; tentative D call: TRBD2 (5 bases). Trimming cost V 5 bases and J 6 bases, with 17 bases left between them. The CDR3 runs to 14 residues. Germline values: CDR1 SGHTA, CDR2 FQGTGA. The CDR3 protein is CASSATGSGAEQYF. Written as DNA, the CDR3 is TGTGCCAGCAGCGCGACTGGGAGTGGCGCCGAGCAGTACTTC.

The genes are TRBV27 and TRBJ2-7; 9 bases align to TRBD1. CDR1 and CDR2 from the germline V gene are MNHEY and SMNVEV (reference sequence). Unmatched junction bases numbered 8, after V lost 5 bases and J lost 3 bases. The CDR3 has 15 residues. The CDR3 region has the DNA TGTGCCAGCAGTACCTACCGGGACAGGGACTACGAGCAGTACTTC. Amino acids: CASSTYRDRDYEQYF.

The chain employs TRBV7-9 and TRBJ2-7, with 12 bases matching TRBD1. V lost 5 bases, J lost 6 bases, and 5 bases stayed unmatched. The CDR3 sequence is 14 residues long. Germline V gene sequence: CDR1 SEHNR, CDR2 FQNEAQ (reference sequence). CDR3 in DNA: TGTGCCAGCAGCCCCCGGGACAGGGGGCTCGAGCAGTACTTC. As protein: CASSPRDRGLEQYF.

The chain has TRBV11-3 and TRBJ2-3, with 7 bases aligning to TRBD2. Trimming cost V 8 bases and J 3 bases; bases outside gene matches: 8. Germline CDR1 SGHNT, CDR2 YENEEA. The CDR3 totals 14 residues. CDR3 region: CASGGDGRTDTQYF. CDR3 sequence (DNA): TGTGCCAGCGGGGGGGATGGGCGAACAGATACGCAGTATTTT.

The CDR3 sequence: CASSYLTSPLGYTF. CDR3 bases: TGTGCCAGCAGTTACCTGACAAGCCCCTTAGGCTACACCTTC. This chain links TRBV6-5 with TRBJ1-2; D uncertain. Trimming removed 2 bases from V and 8 bases from J, with 15 bases in between. This CDR3 spans 14 amino acids. Germline V gene sequence: CDR1 MNHEY, CDR2 SVGAGI.

This chain connects TRBV6-5 to TRBJ1-1; TRBD1 aligns across 7 bases. CDR1 and CDR2 from the germline V gene are MNHEY and SVGAGI. The CDR3 runs 14 residues. The V gene end was trimmed by 6 bases and the J gene end by 3 bases; junction bases not matched to a gene: 7. In nucleotides, the CDR3 is TGTGCCAGCAGCCCCGGACAGGCTTACACTGAAGCTTTCTTT. This encodes CASSPGQAYTEAFF.

This chain connects TRBV11-1 to TRBJ2-5, with 7 bases lining up with TRBD2. The length of the CDR3 is 17 residues. V shed 5 bases and J 7 bases; nucleotides not matched to a gene: 19. The germline CDR1 and CDR2 sequences are SGHAT and FQDESV (reference sequence). The CDR3 sequence is CASSAAPGTNFSGTQYF. DNA for the CDR3: TGTGCCAGCAGCGCCGCCCCCGGGACTAACTTTTCGGGGACCCAGTACTTC.

The chain couples TRBV11-2 to TRBJ2-7; TRBD2 is a possible D gene (5 bases). This CDR3 is 15 amino acids long. The V and J ends lost 5 bases and 0 bases respectively, with 14 bases between them. CDR1 is SGHAT and CDR2 is FQNNGV in the germline V gene. In DNA, the CDR3 is TGTGCCAGCAGCGAGGACTCATCAGCCTCCTACGAGCAGTACTTC. Translating it yields CASSEDSSASYEQYF.

The chain joins TRBV4-2 to TRBJ2-3, with D perhaps matching TRBD2 (5 bases). CDR1 LGHNA and CDR2 YNFKEQ come from the germline V gene. This CDR3 region has 16 residues. Trimming removed 1 base from V and 0 bases from J, with 11 bases in between. CDR3 in amino acids: CASSQGAGGSTDTQYF. Here the CDR3 DNA reads TGTGCCAGCAGCCAAGGTGCGGGTGGTAGCACAGATACGCAGTATTTT.

This sequence joins TRBV5-1 and TRBJ2-5, with a weak D call TRBD2 (5 bases). Looked up from germline, CDR1 is SGHRS and CDR2 is YFSETQ. V was clipped by 2 bases and J by 5 bases, with 16 bases between them. This CDR3 region has 15 residues. The CDR3 region is CASSLTPGLAETQYF. CDR3 bases: TGCGCCAGCAGCTTAACTCCCGGACTCGCCGAGACCCAGTACTTC.

In this sample, this clone turned up once. This chain joins TRBV4-2 and TRBJ2-1; D is ambiguous. V was trimmed by 3 bases and J by 4 bases, leaving 10 bases between them. The CDR3 runs to 14 residues. Germline V gives CDR1 LGHNA, CDR2 YNFKEQ. CDR3: CASSHFWRYNEQFF. The CDR3 nucleotides are TGTGCCAGCAGCCACTTTTGGAGATACAATGAGCAGTTCTTC.

This chain connects TRBV6-4 to TRBJ2-5, with TRBD2 matching 9 bases. V lost 4 bases and J lost 5; bases outside the gene matches: 8. Germline CDR1 and CDR2: MRHNA and SNTAGT. The CDR3 covers 15 residues. CDR3 residues: CASSVSAGGMETQYF. In nucleotides, the CDR3 is TGTGCCAGCAGTGTTTCGGCGGGGGGGATGGAGACCCAGTACTTC.

The chain uses TRBV27 and TRBJ1-4, with D uncertain. This CDR3 is built from 17 residues. CDR1 is MNHEY, CDR2 SMNVEV, per germline (reference sequence). The V and J ends lost 7 bases and 7 bases respectively, with 25 bases between them. CDR3 sequence (DNA): TGTGCCAGCACCCATTTAACGTTACGGCAGGTTGTTGAAAAACTGTTTTTT. Translation: CASTHLTLRQVVEKLFF.

The chain recombines TRBV4-1 with TRBJ1-2; D is undetermined. CDR1 and CDR2 from the germline V gene are MGHRA and YSYEKL. The V gene lost 0 bases and the J gene lost 3 bases, with 17 bases spanning the gap. This CDR3 has 17 residues. This CDR3 is CASSQDPLRGDYYGYTF. For the CDR3, the DNA is TGCGCCAGCAGCCAAGACCCTCTACGCGGCGACTACTATGGCTACACCTTC.